This T cell receptor beta chain came from a study of T cell responses to AZD1222 COVID-19 vaccine. The study's findings and limits: The span of vaccine-associated CD4 TCRs extended across spike, with dominance at 160-218 and 743-854.

This CDR3 region has 15 residues. V lost 7 bases and J lost 5, with 18 bases in between. Germline lookup yields CDR1 WSHSY and CDR2 SAAADI. The assay was immunoSEQ multiplex PCR, and TCRdb's table has in-frame clones only and misses some. The sample holds 120,000 or so clones; roughly 87% are singletons and the top ten take 1.2%. Concerning this clone itself: Antigen specificity is unknown.

The clonotype comes from an adult in good health. The chain has TRBV10-2 and TRBJ2-4; D ambiguous. The sample here was peripheral blood, taken on day 0 of AZD1222 vaccination. The CDR3 nucleotides read TGCGCCAGCACACCAAGGGATAGTAGGGAAAACATTCAGTACTTC. The encoded protein is CASTPRDSRENIQYF.